The next 11 T cell receptor beta chains were all read from a single sample in a study of T cell responses to AZD1222 COVID-19 vaccine. Only in-frame clones appear in the TCRdb table, and some are missing; sequencing was by immunoSEQ multiplex PCR. The table lists roughly 150,000 clones, about 85% of them singletons. Here the sequenced sample was peripheral blood, taken after recovery from COVID-19. Receptors originate from an adult who had recovered from COVID-19.

The rearrangement uses TRBV18 and TRBJ2-2, with D hard to call. The V end lost 7 bases, the J end lost 6 bases, and 18 bases lay between the germline ends. This CDR3 has 15 residues. Germline CDR1 is KGHSH and CDR2 is LQKENI. CDR3 loop: CASFPRRAAAGELFF. CDR3 bases: TGTGCCAGCTTCCCCCGAAGGGCTGCGGCCGGGGAGCTGTTTTTT.

The rearrangement joins TRBV9 to TRBJ2-1; possibly TRBD1 for D (6 bases). CDR3 size: 13 residues. V was trimmed by 4 bases and J by 7 bases, leaving 12 bases between them. Germline V gives CDR1 SGDLS, CDR2 YYNGEE. The CDR3 protein is CASSPGAGNEQFF. CDR3 DNA sequence: TGTGCCAGCAGCCCAGGGGCAGGAAATGAGCAGTTCTTC.

The chain combines TRBV6-5 with TRBJ2-2; D gene unclear. CDR3 size: 13 residues. The germline gives CDR1 MNHEY, CDR2 SVGAGI. Trimming took off 6 bases at V and 5 bases at J, with 10 bases between the two ends. The CDR3 protein is CASSRASTGELFF. In DNA form, the CDR3 reads TGTGCCAGCAGCCGGGCTTCAACCGGGGAGCTGTTTTTT.

V and J are TRBV28 and TRBJ2-1; 9 nucleotides line up with TRBD2. Trimming took 6 bases from V and 0 from J; bases not matched to a gene: 6. The CDR3 contains 16 residues. CDR1 MDHEN and CDR2 SYDVKM come from the germline V gene. CDR3 nucleotide sequence: TGTGCCAGCAGGCGAGCGGGGGGACCCTCCTACAATGAGCAGTTCTTC. Translated, it gives CASRRAGGPSYNEQFF.

The chain has TRBV9 and TRBJ2-5; unclear D gene. Germline V gives CDR1 SGDLS, CDR2 YYNGEE. The CDR3 has 15 amino acids. V dropped 1 base and J dropped 1 base, with 11 bases sitting between them. The CDR3 region has the DNA TGTGCCAGCAGCGTAAGGGCTGGTGGCCAAGAGACCCAGTACTTC. Translated: CASSVRAGGQETQYF.

The chain joins TRBV7-2 to TRBJ1-6; D may be TRBD1 (5 bases). Per the germline V gene, CDR1 is SGHTA and CDR2 is FQGNSA. V was shortened by 1 base and J by 10 bases, with 11 bases between the two germline ends. CDR3 length: 14 residues. CDR3 sequence reads: CASSLEGRGSPLHF. In DNA form, the CDR3 reads TGTGCCAGCAGCTTAGAGGGGCGAGGGTCACCCCTCCACTTT.

The rearrangement links TRBV5-6 to TRBJ1-1; 7 nucleotides line up with TRBD1. The CDR3 contains 15 residues. Trimming cost V 3 bases and J 0 bases; bases outside gene matches: 5. Per the germline V gene, CDR1 is SGHDT and CDR2 is YYEEEE. The CDR3 sequence is CASSSPGQLNTEAFF. CDR3 nucleotide sequence: TGTGCCAGCAGCTCCCCGGGACAGCTGAACACTGAAGCTTTCTTT.

In DNA, the CDR3 is TGTGCCAGCAGCTTATGGGAGGACCAAGAGACCCAGTACTTC. The encoded protein is CASSLWEDQETQYF. The rearrangement joins TRBV11-1 to TRBJ2-5; D is possibly TRBD2 (6 bases). The CDR3 sequence is 14 residues long. Trimming left V 2 bases short and J 0 bases short, with 7 bases between. Per the germline V gene, CDR1 is SGHAT and CDR2 is FQDESV (reference sequence). Supplemented by reference TRBV11-1 and TRBJ2-5, the full variable domain reads EAEVAQSPRYKITEKSQAVAFWCDPISGHATLYWYRQILGQGPELLVQFQDESVVDDSQLPKDRFSAERLKGVDSTLKIQPAELGDSAMYLCASSLWEDQETQYFGPGTRLLVL.

This CDR3 reads CASSLLPGQGSNTEAFF. In nucleotides, the CDR3 is TGTGCCAGCAGCTTACTACCCGGACAGGGTTCAAACACTGAAGCTTTCTTT. V is TRBV7-3 and J is TRBJ1-1; TRBD1 matches 8 bases. CDR1 SGHTA and CDR2 FQGTGA come from the germline V gene. Losses at the gene ends were 2 bases for V and 2 bases for J; bases not matched to a gene: 10. CDR3 length: 17 amino acids.

This clone occurred once. V is TRBV28 and J is TRBJ2-3; D tentatively reads TRBD1 or TRBD2 (5 bases each). Trimming removed 7 bases at V and 10 bases at J, with 30 bases between. CDR3 length equals 17 residues. The germline gives CDR1 MDHEN, CDR2 SYDVKM. The CDR3 DNA follows: TGTGCCAGCACTCGGTTGACCCCAGGGTCGCGCGGGTCGGCGCAGTATTTT. This sequence encodes CASTRLTPGSRGSAQYF.

About this clone itself: At one end, the junction sequence differs from germline, possibly due to a read error. The gene calls are TRBV3-1 (or the pseudogene TRBV3-2) and TRBJ2-7, with no clear D. CDR1 is LGHDT, CDR2 YNNKEL, per germline (reference sequence). The CDR3 is 12 residues long. The CDR3 loop reads CASSQVGGPALF. CDR3 coding DNA: TGTGCCAGCAGCCAAGTCGGTGGCCCCGCCCTTTTC.